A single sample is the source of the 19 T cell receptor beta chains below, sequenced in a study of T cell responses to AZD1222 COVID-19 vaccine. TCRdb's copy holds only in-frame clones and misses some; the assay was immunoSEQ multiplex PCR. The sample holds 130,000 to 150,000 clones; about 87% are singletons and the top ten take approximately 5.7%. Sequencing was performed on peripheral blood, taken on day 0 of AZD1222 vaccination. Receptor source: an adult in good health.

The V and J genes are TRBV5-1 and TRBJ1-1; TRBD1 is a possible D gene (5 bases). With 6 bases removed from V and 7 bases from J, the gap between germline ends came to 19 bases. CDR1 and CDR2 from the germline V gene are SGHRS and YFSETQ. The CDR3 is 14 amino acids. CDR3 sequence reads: CASTSPGGKGEAFF. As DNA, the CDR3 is TGCGCCAGCACTTCCCCCGGGGGTAAGGGTGAAGCTTTCTTT.

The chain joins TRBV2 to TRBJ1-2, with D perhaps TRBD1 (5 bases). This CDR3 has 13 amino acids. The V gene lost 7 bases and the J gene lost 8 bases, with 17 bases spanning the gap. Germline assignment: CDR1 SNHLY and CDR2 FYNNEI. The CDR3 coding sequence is TGTGCCAGCACAGGGATTTTGGCAGGGGGCTACACCTTC. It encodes CASTGILAGGYTF.

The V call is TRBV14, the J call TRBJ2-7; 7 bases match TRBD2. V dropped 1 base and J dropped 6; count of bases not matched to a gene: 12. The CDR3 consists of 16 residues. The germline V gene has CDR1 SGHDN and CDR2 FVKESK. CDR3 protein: CASSQGWGGNRVEQYF. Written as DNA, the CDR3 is TGTGCCAGCAGCCAAGGATGGGGGGGAAATCGAGTCGAGCAGTACTTC.

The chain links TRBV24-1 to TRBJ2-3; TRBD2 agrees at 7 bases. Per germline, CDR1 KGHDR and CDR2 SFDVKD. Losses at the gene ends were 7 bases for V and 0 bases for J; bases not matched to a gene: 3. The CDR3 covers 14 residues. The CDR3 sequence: CATRGSGSTDTQYF. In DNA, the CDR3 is TGTGCCACCAGGGGTAGCGGGAGCACAGATACGCAGTATTTT.

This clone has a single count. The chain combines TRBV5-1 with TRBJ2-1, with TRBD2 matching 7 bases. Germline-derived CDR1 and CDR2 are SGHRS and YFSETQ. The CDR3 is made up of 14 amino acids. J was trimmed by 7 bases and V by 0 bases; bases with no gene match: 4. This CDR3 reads CASSLVAGVNEQFF. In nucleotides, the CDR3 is TGCGCCAGCAGCTTGGTTGCGGGAGTGAATGAGCAGTTCTTC.

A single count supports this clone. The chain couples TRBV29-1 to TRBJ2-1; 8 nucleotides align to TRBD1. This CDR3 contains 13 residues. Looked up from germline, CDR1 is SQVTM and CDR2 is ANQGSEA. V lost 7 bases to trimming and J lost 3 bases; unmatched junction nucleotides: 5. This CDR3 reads CSAKTGDYNEQFF. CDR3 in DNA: TGCAGCGCCAAGACAGGGGACTACAATGAGCAGTTCTTC.

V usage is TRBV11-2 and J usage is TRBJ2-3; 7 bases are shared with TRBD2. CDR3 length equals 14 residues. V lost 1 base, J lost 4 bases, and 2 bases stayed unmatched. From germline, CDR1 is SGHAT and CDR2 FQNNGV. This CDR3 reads CASSLGTSSDTQYF. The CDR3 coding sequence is TGTGCCAGCAGCTTAGGGACTAGTTCAGATACGCAGTATTTT.

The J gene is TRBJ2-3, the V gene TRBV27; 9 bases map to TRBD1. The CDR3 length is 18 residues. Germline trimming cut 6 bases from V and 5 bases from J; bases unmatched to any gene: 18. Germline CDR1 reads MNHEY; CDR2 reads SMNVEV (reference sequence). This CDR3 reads CASSRSNPGDRDLDTQYF. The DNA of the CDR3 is TGTGCCAGCAGCCGCTCTAACCCCGGGGACAGGGATCTAGATACGCAGTATTTT.

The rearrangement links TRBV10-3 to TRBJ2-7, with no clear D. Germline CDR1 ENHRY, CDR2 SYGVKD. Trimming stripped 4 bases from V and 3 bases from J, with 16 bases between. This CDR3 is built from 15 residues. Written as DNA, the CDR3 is TGTGCCATCAGTGTGGCCCCGAGACACCTCTACGAGCAGTACTTC. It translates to CAISVAPRHLYEQYF.

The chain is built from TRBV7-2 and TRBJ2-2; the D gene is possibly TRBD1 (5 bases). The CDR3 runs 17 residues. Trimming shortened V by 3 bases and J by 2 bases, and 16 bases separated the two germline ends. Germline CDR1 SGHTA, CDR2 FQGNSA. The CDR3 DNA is TGTGCCAGCAGCTTCGGCCAACGACAGAGAAACACCGGGGAGCTGTTTTTT. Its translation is CASSFGQRQRNTGELFF.

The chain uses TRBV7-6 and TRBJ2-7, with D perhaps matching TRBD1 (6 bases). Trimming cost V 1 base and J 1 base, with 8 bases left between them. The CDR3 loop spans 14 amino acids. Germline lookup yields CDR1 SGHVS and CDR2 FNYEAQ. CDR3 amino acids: CASSLGGGSYEQYF. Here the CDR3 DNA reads TGTGCCAGCAGCTTAGGAGGGGGATCCTACGAGCAGTACTTC.

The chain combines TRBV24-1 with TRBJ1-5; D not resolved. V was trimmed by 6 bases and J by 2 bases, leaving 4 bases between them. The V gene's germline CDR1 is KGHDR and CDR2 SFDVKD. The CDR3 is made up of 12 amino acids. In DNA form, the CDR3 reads TGTGCCACCAGTAGGGGCAATCAGCCCCAGCATTTT. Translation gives CATSRGNQPQHF.

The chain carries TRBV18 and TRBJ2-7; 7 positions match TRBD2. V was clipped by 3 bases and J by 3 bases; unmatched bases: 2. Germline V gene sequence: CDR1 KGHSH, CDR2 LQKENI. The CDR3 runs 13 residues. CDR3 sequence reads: CASSPRTSYEQYF. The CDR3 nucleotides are TGTGCCAGCTCACCTAGGACTAGCTACGAGCAGTACTTC.

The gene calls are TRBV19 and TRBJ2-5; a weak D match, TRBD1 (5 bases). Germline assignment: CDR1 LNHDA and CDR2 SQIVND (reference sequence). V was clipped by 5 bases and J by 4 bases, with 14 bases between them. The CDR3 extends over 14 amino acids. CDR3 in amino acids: CASSPRQTIETQYF. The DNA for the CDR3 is TGTGCCAGTAGTCCCCGACAGACAATAGAGACCCAGTACTTC. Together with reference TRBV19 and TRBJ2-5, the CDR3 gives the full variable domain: DGGITQSPKYLFRKEGQNVTLSCEQNLNHDAMYWYRQDPGQGLRLIYYSQIVNDFQKGDIAEGYSVSREKKESFPLTVTSAQKNPTAFYLCASSPRQTIETQYFGPGTRLLVL.

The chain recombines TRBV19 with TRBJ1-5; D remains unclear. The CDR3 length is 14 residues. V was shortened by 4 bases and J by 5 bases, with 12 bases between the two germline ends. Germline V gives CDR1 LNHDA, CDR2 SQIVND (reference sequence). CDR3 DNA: TGTGCCAGTAGTAATAGGGTTTTCGATCAGCCCCAGCATTTT. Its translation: CASSNRVFDQPQHF.

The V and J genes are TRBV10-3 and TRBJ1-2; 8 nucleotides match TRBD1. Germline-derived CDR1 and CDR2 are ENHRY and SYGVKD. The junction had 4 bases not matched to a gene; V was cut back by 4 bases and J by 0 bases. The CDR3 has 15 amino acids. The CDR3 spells CAISVNRGTNYGYTF. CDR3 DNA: TGTGCCATCAGTGTAAACAGGGGGACTAACTATGGCTACACCTTC.

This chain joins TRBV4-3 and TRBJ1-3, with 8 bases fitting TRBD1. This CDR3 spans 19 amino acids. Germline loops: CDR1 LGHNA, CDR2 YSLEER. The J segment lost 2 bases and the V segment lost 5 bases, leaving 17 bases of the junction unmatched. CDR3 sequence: CASSLLAPSGGSPGNTIYF. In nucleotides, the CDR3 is TGCGCCAGCAGCTTACTGGCCCCTTCAGGGGGCAGTCCTGGAAACACCATATATTTT.

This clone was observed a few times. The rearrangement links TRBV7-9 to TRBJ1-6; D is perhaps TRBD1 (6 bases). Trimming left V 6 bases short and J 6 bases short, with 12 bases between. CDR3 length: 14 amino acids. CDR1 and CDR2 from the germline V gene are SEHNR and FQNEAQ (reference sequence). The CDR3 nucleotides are TGTGCCAGCAGGGAAGGAGGGGGTAATTCACCCCTCCACTTT. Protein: CASREGGGNSPLHF. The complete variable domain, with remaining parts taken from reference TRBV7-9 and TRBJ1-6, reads DTGVSQNPRHKITKRGQNVTFRCDPISEHNRLYWYRQTLGQGPEFLTYFQNEAQLEKSRLLSDRFSAERPKGSFSTLEIQRTEQGDSAMYLCASREGGGNSPLHFGNGTRLTVT.

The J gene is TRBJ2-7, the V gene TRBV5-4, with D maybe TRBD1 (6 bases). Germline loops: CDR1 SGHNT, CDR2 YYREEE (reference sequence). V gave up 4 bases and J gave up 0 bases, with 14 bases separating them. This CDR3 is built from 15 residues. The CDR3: CASSPRGGSSYEQYF. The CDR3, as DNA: TGTGCCAGCAGCCCCAGGGGCGGAAGCTCCTACGAGCAGTACTTC.